Listed below are T cell receptor beta chains from one sample, sequenced in a study of blood T cell repertoires in COVID-19. Repertoires were generated with immunoSEQ multiplex PCR, while TCRdb's copy carries only in-frame clones and drops some. This sample has under 250,000 clones; roughly nine tenths occur once, and the top ten carry around 1.5%. The sample was peripheral blood. The receptors here all came from a woman aged 55-70 years who had recovered from COVID-19. CDR3s include the opening cysteine and the closing phenylalanine or tryptophan. D genes are given only for firm matches. A clone size is listed for some rows: how often the clone was seen (once, few, many), or a class if it is expanded.

abundance	j_gene	v_gene	d_gene	CDR3aa	CDR3nt
NA	TRBJ1-5	TRBV12-3/TRBV12-4	NA	CASSFSRNQPQHF	TGTGCCAGCAGTTTCTCCAGAAATCAGCCCCAGCATTTT
NA	TRBJ2-3	TRBV6-6	TRBD2	CASSYQRGATTDTQYF	TGTGCCAGCAGTTACCAGCGGGGGGCCACTACAGATACGCAGTATTTT
NA	TRBJ1-2	TRBV6-6	TRBD1	CASRPRQGGYGYTF	TGTGCCAGCAGACCCAGACAGGGGGGCTATGGCTACACCTTC
NA	TRBJ2-1	TRBV24-1	TRBD1	CATSETGGSSYNEQFF	TGTGCCACCAGTGAGACAGGGGGAAGCTCCTACAATGAGCAGTTCTTC
NA	TRBJ1-1	TRBV19	TRBD1	CASSQQGATEAFF	TGTGCCAGTAGTCAACAGGGGGCGACTGAAGCTTTCTTT
once	TRBJ1-2	TRBV6-5	NA	CASKNNRDPYGYTF	TGTGCCAGCAAAAATAACAGGGATCCCTATGGCTACACCTTC
NA	TRBJ2-2	TRBV9	NA	CASSEAANTGELFF	TGTGCCAGCAGCGAAGCGGCGAACACCGGGGAGCTGTTTTTT
NA	TRBJ1-4	TRBV6-5	TRBD1	CASSYLGTGLNEKLFF	TGTGCCAGCAGTTACCTTGGGACAGGTCTTAATGAAAAACTGTTTTTT
NA	TRBJ2-1	TRBV7-3	TRBD2	CASSLASGGSQFF	TGTGCCAGCAGCTTAGCTAGCGGGGGCTCCCAGTTCTTC
NA	TRBJ2-7	TRBV29-1	TRBD1	CSVERDRNSYEQYF	TGCAGCGTCGAACGGGACAGGAACTCCTACGAGCAGTACTTC
NA	TRBJ2-1	TRBV5-1	NA	CASSSTGRGVNEQFF	TGCGCCAGCAGCTCGACAGGCCGGGGCGTAAATGAGCAGTTCTTC
NA	TRBJ2-5	TRBV29-1	TRBD2	CSVLGLAGINEETQYF	TGCAGCGTCCTGGGACTAGCGGGTATAAACGAAGAGACCCAGTACTTC
NA	TRBJ2-5	TRBV29-1	TRBD1	CSVARTGVQETQYF	TGCAGCGTTGCGAGGACAGGGGTCCAAGAGACCCAGTACTTC
NA	TRBJ1-4	TRBV3-1/TRBV3-2	NA	CASSQLGGKLFF	TGTGCCAGCAGCCAACTCGGGGGAAAACTGTTTTTT
NA	TRBJ1-6	TRBV6-4	TRBD1	CASSDQGQHSPLHF	TGTGCCAGCAGTGACCAGGGACAGCATTCACCCCTCCACTTT
NA	TRBJ1-1	TRBV18	NA	CASSPLTARSMNTEAFF	TGTGCCAGCTCACCCTTGACTGCACGTTCCATGAACACTGAAGCTTTCTTT
NA	TRBJ1-6	TRBV6-5	NA	CASSYRGISSPLHF	TGTGCCAGCAGTTACCGCGGGATTTCTTCACCCCTCCACTTT
NA	TRBJ1-2	TRBV5-4	TRBD1	CASSPGAGGYGYTF	TGTGCCAGCAGCCCCGGGGCAGGGGGCTATGGCTACACCTTC
once	TRBJ1-1	TRBV21-1	NA	CARRGFMNTEAFF	TGTGCCAGACGGGGGTTCATGAACACTGAAGCTTTCTTT
NA	TRBJ2-2	TRBV7-9	TRBD2	CASRVRLAGGRRTGELFF	TGTGCCAGCAGAGTGAGACTAGCGGGGGGGCGTCGCACCGGGGAGCTGTTTTTT
NA	TRBJ1-1	TRBV11-2	NA	CASSLGTGTLNTEAFF	TGTGCCAGCAGCTTAGGGACCGGGACACTGAACACTGAAGCTTTCTTT
NA	TRBJ2-3	TRBV5-1	NA	CASSLSSGSTDTQYF	TGCGCCAGCAGCTTGTCGAGCGGCAGCACAGATACGCAGTATTTT
NA	TRBJ1-5	TRBV19	NA	CASSILGLPSSGNQPQHF	TGTGCCAGTAGTATACTCGGACTACCCTCCTCGGGCAATCAGCCCCAGCATTTT
NA	TRBJ2-3	TRBV7-2	NA	CASSLFSSTDTQYF	TGTGCCAGCAGCTTATTCAGTTCCACAGATACGCAGTATTTT
NA	TRBJ2-3	TRBV19	TRBD2	CASSPSGEGTDTQYF	TGTGCCAGTAGTCCGTCCGGGGAGGGAACAGATACGCAGTATTTT
NA	TRBJ2-1	TRBV18	TRBD2	CASSSGLENNEQFF	TGTGCCAGCTCTAGCGGGTTGGAAAACAATGAGCAGTTCTTC
NA	TRBJ1-2	TRBV28	NA	CASRGERVNYGYTF	TGTGCCAGCAGGGGGGAGCGGGTAAACTATGGCTACACCTTC
NA	TRBJ2-3	TRBV18	TRBD2	CASSHDRSGGEDTQYF	TGTGCCAGCTCACACGACCGAAGCGGGGGGGAGGATACGCAGTATTTT
NA	TRBJ1-1	TRBV4-3	NA	CASSQDLLRRAFF	TGCGCCAGCAGCCAAGACCTCCTTCGTCGTGCTTTCTTT
NA	TRBJ2-5	TRBV24-1	TRBD2	CATSRERGDVETQYF	TGTGCCACCAGTAGGGAGCGGGGGGATGTGGAGACCCAGTACTTC
few	TRBJ2-2	TRBV5-4	NA	CASSALRDTGELFF	TGTGCCAGCAGTGCCCTTCGGGACACCGGGGAGCTGTTTTTT
NA	TRBJ1-1	TRBV11-2	NA	CASSLYGEGNTEAFF	TGTGCCAGCAGCTTATATGGGGAGGGGAACACTGAAGCTTTCTTT
NA	TRBJ2-2	TRBV11-3	TRBD2	CASSPTRGAGGELFF	TGTGCCAGCAGCCCAACGCGGGGGGCGGGCGGGGAGCTGTTTTTT
NA	TRBJ1-1	TRBV12-3/TRBV12-4	NA	CASSPAGRAEAFF	TGTGCCAGCAGCCCCGCTGGGAGGGCTGAAGCTTTCTTT
NA	TRBJ1-5	TRBV14	TRBD1	CASSLTGGQPQHF	TGTGCCAGCAGTCTGACAGGGGGGCAGCCCCAGCATTTT
NA	TRBJ1-2	TRBV5-1	NA	CASSSHSDYGYTF	TGCGCCAGCAGCTCACATTCCGACTATGGCTACACCTTC
once	TRBJ2-7	TRBV14	TRBD1	CASSHDRASSYEQYF	TGTGCCAGCAGCCACGACAGGGCTTCGAGCTACGAGCAGTACTTC
NA	TRBJ2-7	TRBV6-5	NA	CASSQKEGGIYEQYF	TGTGCCAGCAGCCAGAAGGAAGGGGGTATCTACGAGCAGTACTTC
NA	TRBJ1-6	TRBV19	TRBD1	CASSTQGARTPLHF	TGTGCCAGTAGTACACAGGGGGCTAGAACACCCCTCCACTTT
NA	TRBJ2-1	TRBV6-4	NA	CASSVDLGGLEQFF	TGTGCCAGCAGCGTGGACTTGGGGGGTCTTGAGCAGTTCTTC
NA	TRBJ2-5	TRBV7-9	TRBD2	CASSTRLAAQETQYF	TGTGCCAGCAGCACGCGACTAGCAGCCCAAGAGACCCAGTACTTC
NA	TRBJ1-3	TRBV9	NA	CASSVALRGDTIYF	TGTGCCAGCAGCGTAGCTCTCAGGGGAGACACCATATATTTT
NA	TRBJ2-7	TRBV3-1/TRBV3-2	TRBD1	CASSPRTGFYEQYF	TGTGCCAGCAGCCCCCGGACAGGGTTCTACGAGCAGTACTTC
NA	TRBJ2-3	TRBV9	NA	CASSVDSGADTQYF	TGTGCCAGCAGCGTCGATTCGGGAGCAGATACGCAGTATTTT
NA	TRBJ1-1	TRBV18	NA	CASSPVLLGTNTEAFF	TGTGCCAGCTCACCAGTATTATTGGGGACTAACACTGAAGCTTTCTTT
NA	TRBJ1-2	TRBV28	NA	CASSPPAIYGYTF	TGTGCCAGCAGTCCCCCCGCGATCTATGGCTACACCTTC
once	TRBJ2-3	TRBV6-2/TRBV6-3	NA	CASSSVRGTDTQYF	TGTGCCAGCAGTTCGGTCAGGGGCACAGATACGCAGTATTTT
NA	TRBJ1-5	TRBV12-3/TRBV12-4	NA	CASSFKPLGPQHF	TGTGCCAGCAGTTTTAAGCCACTCGGGCCCCAGCATTTT
NA	TRBJ1-2	TRBV4-1	TRBD1	CASSPDRGDYGYTF	TGCGCCAGCAGCCCGGACAGGGGGGACTATGGCTACACCTTC
NA	TRBJ1-1	TRBV28	NA	CASTLFIGRAAKNTEAFF	TGTGCCAGCACTCTCTTTATCGGGCGGGCCGCCAAGAACACTGAAGCTTTCTTT